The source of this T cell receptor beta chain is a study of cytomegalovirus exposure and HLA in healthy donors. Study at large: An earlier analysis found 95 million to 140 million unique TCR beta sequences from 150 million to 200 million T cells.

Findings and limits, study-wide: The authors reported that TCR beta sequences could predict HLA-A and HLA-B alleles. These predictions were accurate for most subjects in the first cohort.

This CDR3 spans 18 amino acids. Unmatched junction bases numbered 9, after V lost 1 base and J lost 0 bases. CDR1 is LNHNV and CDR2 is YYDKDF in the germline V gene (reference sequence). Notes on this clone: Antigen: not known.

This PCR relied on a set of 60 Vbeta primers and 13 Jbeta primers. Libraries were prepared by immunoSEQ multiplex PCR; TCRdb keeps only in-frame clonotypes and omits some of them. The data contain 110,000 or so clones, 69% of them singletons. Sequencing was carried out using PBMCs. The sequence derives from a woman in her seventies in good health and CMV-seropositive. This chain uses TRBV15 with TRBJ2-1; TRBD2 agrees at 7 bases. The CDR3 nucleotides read TGTGCCACCAGCAGAGTGGGGGAGGGGTCGAGCTCCTACAATGAGCAGTTCTTC. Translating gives CATSRVGEGSSSYNEQFF.